The T cell receptor beta chain under discussion was sequenced for a study of shared clonotypes between healthy human individuals. Germline V gene lookup returns CDR1 SGHNT and CDR2 YYREEE (reference sequence). V was cut by 2 bases and J by 2 bases, with 10 bases left in between. This CDR3 is 14 amino acids long. Profiled with immunoSEQ multiplex PCR; TCRdb holds only in-frame clones, not every one. The sample lists roughly 1,500,000 clones, roughly 98.5% occurring once. The sequenced material came from naive CD4+ T cells sorted from blood. Subset given: CD45RA+ positively selected. The receptor's source is a man aged 25-45 years in good health. The rearrangement joins TRBV5-4 to TRBJ2-5; a possible D gene is TRBD1 (6 bases). Here the CDR3 reads CASSFTGRQETQYF. In DNA form, the CDR3 reads TGTGCCAGCAGCTTCACAGGGAGACAAGAGACCCAGTACTTC.